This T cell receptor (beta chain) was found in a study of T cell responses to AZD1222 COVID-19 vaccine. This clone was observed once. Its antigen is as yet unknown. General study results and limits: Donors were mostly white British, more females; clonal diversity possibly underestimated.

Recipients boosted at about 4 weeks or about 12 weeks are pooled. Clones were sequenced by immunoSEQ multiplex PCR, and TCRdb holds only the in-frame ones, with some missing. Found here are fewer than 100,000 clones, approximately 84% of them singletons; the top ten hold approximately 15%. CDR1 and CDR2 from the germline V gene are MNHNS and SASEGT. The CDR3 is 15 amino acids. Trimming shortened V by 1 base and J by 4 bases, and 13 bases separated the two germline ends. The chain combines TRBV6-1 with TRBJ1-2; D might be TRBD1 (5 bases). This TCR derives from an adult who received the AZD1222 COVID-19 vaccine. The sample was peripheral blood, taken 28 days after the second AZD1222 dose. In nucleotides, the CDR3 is TGTGCCAGCAGTGAAGGGGCAGGGATCCTCTATGGCTACACCTTC. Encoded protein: CASSEGAGILYGYTF.